This T cell receptor beta chain was observed in a study of T-cell reconstitution after alpha-beta-depleted transplantation in children. A TCRbeta library incorporating unique molecular identifiers was prepared. TCRdb processed the PCR reads anew with MiXCR; each CDR3 protein has one entry. The table includes 450,000 to 550,000 distinct CDR3 sequences, roughly an eighth detected once. The source was PBMCs, mostly from graft donor cells, collected 180 days after TCRalphabeta/CD19-depleted stem cell transplant. The clonotype originates from a female patient under 10 years old who had a stem cell transplant for aplastic anemia, so the T cells may come from the graft donor.

CDR3 bases: TGCAGCGTTGAAGAGCCGGGGACAACTTTCTCCTACGAGCAGTACTTC. This encodes CSVEEPGTTFSYEQYF. The chain recombines TRBV29-1 with TRBJ2-7; D might be TRBD1 (6 bases). Trimming stripped 0 bases from V and 0 bases from J, with 15 bases between. The V gene's germline CDR1 is SQVTM and CDR2 ANQGSEA. CDR3 length equals 16 residues.